This T cell receptor (beta chain) appears in the sequencing data of a study of T-cell reconstitution after alpha-beta-depleted transplantation in children. During its preparation, the TCRbeta library received unique molecular identifiers. TCRdb passed the PCR reads through MiXCR, listing each CDR3 protein once. The data hold about 600,000 distinct CDR3 sequences, with 10% to 15% observed a single time. The ends lost 2 bases at V and 2 bases at J; junction bases unmatched: 13. Germline CDR1 and CDR2: SGHTA and FQGTGA. This CDR3 is 19 amino acids long. The sequence was obtained from a male patient aged 10 to 17 who had a stem cell transplant for acute myeloid leukemia, so the T cells may come from the graft donor. The specimen comprised PBMCs, mostly from graft donor cells, sampled 360 days after TCRalphabeta/CD19-depleted stem cell transplant. The chain has TRBV7-3 and TRBJ1-5, with 9 bases identical to TRBD1. The CDR3 loop is CASSLSTGGKHRGNQPQHF. DNA for the CDR3: TGTGCCAGCAGCTTATCGACAGGGGGAAAGCATCGGGGCAATCAGCCCCAGCATTTT. The full variable domain, its missing parts supplied by reference TRBV7-3 and TRBJ1-5, is GAGVSQTPSNKVTEKGKYVELRCDPISGHTALYWYRQSLGQGPEFLIYFQGTGAADDSGLPNDRFFAVRPEGSVSTLKIQRTERGDSAVYLCASSLSTGGKHRGNQPQHFGDGTRLSIL.